This T cell receptor (beta chain) was identified in a study of blood T cells in healthy people across ages. A second roughly 6 to 12 cycle PCR used barcoded and J-beta primers. Using its own MiXCR run on the 5' RACE reads, TCRdb lists one record per CDR3 protein. Found here are some 930,000 distinct CDR3 sequences, about 29% of them singletons; the top ten hold 10%. CDR1 is MGHRA, CDR2 YSYEKL, per germline. V dropped 4 bases and J dropped 15; count of bases not matched to a gene: 12. The CDR3 spans 14 residues. This clonotype was counted many times. These same records also appear under a second study, on T cells of mothers and their children.

Sequencing input: blood. This rearrangement joins TRBV4-1 to TRBJ2-1, with 10 bases matching TRBD1. This receptor was taken from a woman between 40 and 50 years old in good health. The CDR3 sequence: CASSPSGQGNGWFF. The CDR3 nucleotides are TGCGCCAGCAGCCCCTCGGGACAGGGGAATGGTTGGTTCTTC.